This passage covers 24 T cell receptor beta chains from one sample sequenced in a study of T cells in Graves' hyperthyroidism and ophthalmopathy. Amplified TCR beta CDR3 regions derived from RNA transcripts. The HTBI primer set drove a first-round RT-PCR of the TCR CDR3. TCRdb reanalysed the multiplex PCR reads using MiXCR and keeps one entry per CDR3 protein. The sample includes approximately 350,000 distinct CDR3 sequences, 13% to 15% seen only once; the top ten take roughly a fifth. Specimen: blood. These receptors all come from a woman aged 55-69 years with Graves' ophthalmopathy.

This clonotype was counted many times. This rearrangement joins TRBV7-8 to TRBJ1-1, with D unresolved. Per germline, CDR1 SGHVS and CDR2 FQNEAQ. The CDR3 has 15 amino acids. Trimming shortened V by 3 bases and J by 3 bases, and 14 bases separated the two germline ends. This CDR3 reads CASSLSLSGDTEAFF. For the CDR3, the DNA is TGTGCCAGCAGCTTGAGTTTATCGGGAGACACTGAAGCTTTCTTT.

This clonotype was recorded many times. The CDR3 DNA reads TGTGCCAGCAGCTTTACCCTAGGGACAGACGCTCTCTATGGCTACACCTTC. This sequence encodes CASSFTLGTDALYGYTF. The chain couples TRBV7-9 to TRBJ1-2; 7 bases fit TRBD1. Germline assignment: CDR1 SEHNR and CDR2 FQNEAQ (reference sequence). This CDR3 has 17 amino acids. The junction had 14 bases not matched to a gene; V was cut back by 3 bases and J by 4 bases.

As to this clonotype: This may be a read error: a much more frequent sequence differs by one nucleotide. The chain uses TRBV28 and TRBJ2-2; tentative D call: TRBD1 (6 bases). From germline, CDR1 is MDHEN and CDR2 SYDVKM. The CDR3 spans 14 residues. The CDR3 coding sequence is TGTGCCAGCAGAGGACAGAAGAACACCGGGGAGCTGTCTTTT. It codes for CASRGQKNTGELSF.

This clonotype showed up just a few times. This sequence joins TRBV19 and TRBJ2-4; 8 bases align to TRBD1. CDR1 is LNHDA, CDR2 SQIVND, per germline (reference sequence). The junction had 2 bases not matched to a gene; V was cut back by 3 bases and J by 4 bases. The CDR3 contains 14 residues. Here the CDR3 reads CASSIQGAKNIQYF. The CDR3, as DNA: TGTGCCAGTAGTATCCAGGGGGCAAAAAACATTCAGTACTTC. Drawing the rest from reference TRBV19 and TRBJ2-4, the complete variable domain is DGGITQSPKYLFRKEGQNVTLSCEQNLNHDAMYWYRQDPGQGLRLIYYSQIVNDFQKGDIAEGYSVSREKKESFPLTVTSAQKNPTAFYLCASSIQGAKNIQYFGAGTRLSVL.

The table lists this clonotype with many counts. The V call is TRBV18, the J call TRBJ2-3, with a weak D call TRBD1 (6 bases). This CDR3 has 15 residues. CDR1 is KGHSH and CDR2 is LQKENI in the germline V gene. V was cut by 5 bases and J by 1 base, with 13 bases left in between. CDR3 DNA: TGTGCCAGCTCAGCAGGACAGACACGCACAGATACGCAGTATTTT. Translating it yields CASSAGQTRTDTQYF.

The chain has TRBV20-1 and TRBJ1-1, with D hard to call. Trimming shortened V by 1 base and J by 5 bases, and 14 bases separated the two germline ends. Germline CDR1 and CDR2: DFQATT and SNEGSKA (reference sequence). The CDR3 spans 14 residues. The CDR3 coding sequence is TGCAGTGCTAGAGTTTTGGGAGTAGGGACTGAAGCTTTCTTT. Amino acid sequence: CSARVLGVGTEAFF.

This clonotype has a count of ten or more. This sequence joins TRBV28 and TRBJ1-1; D perhaps matches TRBD1 (5 bases). CDR1 and CDR2 from the germline V gene are MDHEN and SYDVKM. The CDR3 loop spans 13 amino acids. V dropped 0 bases and J dropped 8 bases, with 10 bases sitting between them. This CDR3 reads CASSLWGTDEAFF. The CDR3 DNA sequence: TGTGCCAGCAGTTTATGGGGGACCGACGAAGCTTTCTTT.

This clonotype was seen at least ten times. The chain has TRBV11-2 and TRBJ1-5; weak D call: TRBD1 (6 bases). CDR3 length: 15 amino acids. V was trimmed by 2 bases and J by 2 bases, leaving 10 bases between them. Germline CDR1 is SGHAT and CDR2 is FQNNGV. The CDR3 reads CASSLNRAGNQPQHF. The CDR3 DNA follows: TGTGCCAGCAGCTTAAACAGGGCGGGCAATCAGCCCCAGCATTTT.

CDR3 residues: CASRSGRETEAFF. In DNA, the CDR3 is TGTGCCAGTAGGTCAGGAAGGGAGACTGAAGCTTTCTTT. The J gene is TRBJ1-1, the V gene TRBV19; D unclear. Trimming pared 6 bases from V and 5 bases from J, leaving 13 bases between. This CDR3 is 13 amino acids long. Germline V lookup: CDR1 LNHDA, CDR2 SQIVND (reference sequence). The full variable domain, its missing parts supplied by reference TRBV19 and TRBJ1-1, is DGGITQSPKYLFRKEGQNVTLSCEQNLNHDAMYWYRQDPGQGLRLIYYSQIVNDFQKGDIAEGYSVSREKKESFPLTVTSAQKNPTAFYLCASRSGRETEAFFGQGTRLTVV.

This clonotype was recorded many times. The genes are TRBV2 and TRBJ2-2; D unclear. Germline CDR1 and CDR2: SNHLY and FYNNEI. The CDR3 consists of 15 residues. V was pared by 6 bases and J by 3 bases, with 14 bases between. The CDR3 loop is CASRARASDTGELFF. DNA for the CDR3: TGTGCCAGCAGAGCGCGCGCTTCGGACACCGGGGAGCTGTTTTTT. Full variable domain (rest looked up from reference TRBV2 and TRBJ2-2): EPEVTQTPSHQVTQMGQEVILRCVPISNHLYFYWYRQILGQKVEFLVSFYNNEISEKSEIFDDQFSVERPDGSNFTLKIRSTKLEDSAMYFCASRARASDTGELFFGEGSRLTVL.

This clonotype has ten or more counts. This chain links TRBV27 with TRBJ2-7, with 14 positions matching TRBD2. J was trimmed by 7 bases and V by 5 bases; bases with no gene match: 13. CDR1 is MNHEY and CDR2 is SMNVEV in the germline V gene (reference sequence). The CDR3 consists of 17 residues. CDR3: CASSPPRGLAGVAEQYF. The CDR3 DNA is TGTGCCAGCAGTCCCCCGAGGGGACTAGCGGGAGTAGCAGAGCAGTACTTC.

In this sample, this clonotype turned up many times. CDR3 sequence reads: CASSMTMAGDTQYF. Written as DNA, the CDR3 is TGCGCCAGCAGCATGACTATGGCAGGAGATACGCAGTATTTT. This chain uses TRBV5-1 with TRBJ2-3; D perhaps matches TRBD2 (5 bases). The CDR3 runs to 14 residues. The germline V gene encodes CDR1 SGHRS and CDR2 YFSETQ. Trimming took 4 bases from V and 5 from J, leaving 14 bases between them.

This clonotype has at least ten counts. The rearrangement links TRBV27 to TRBJ1-4; 8 positions agree with TRBD1. V was clipped by 4 bases and J by 0 bases; unmatched bases: 4. CDR1 is MNHEY and CDR2 is SMNVEV in the germline V gene (reference sequence). The CDR3 spans 16 residues. In DNA, the CDR3 is TGTGCCAGCAGTTCCGGACAGGGAGCAACTAATGAAAAACTGTTTTTT. Its translation: CASSSGQGATNEKLFF.

V and J are TRBV5-1 and TRBJ2-7, with TRBD1 matching 10 bases. This CDR3 contains 14 residues. Germline trimming cut 7 bases from V and 6 bases from J; bases unmatched to any gene: 10. Germline CDR1 and CDR2: SGHRS and YFSETQ. The CDR3 nucleotides are TGCGCCAGCTGGGGAGGGACAGGGGTTAGCGAGCAGTACTTC. It specifies CASWGGTGVSEQYF.

A word on this clonotype: This may come from a read error, since a much larger clone is one base off. The chain recombines TRBV28 with TRBJ2-7; no clear D gene. Per germline, CDR1 MDHEN and CDR2 SYDVKM. The CDR3 spans 13 residues. CDR3 bases: TGTGCCAGCAGTTTAGTGGATTCCTACAAGCAGTACTTC. Protein sequence: CASSLVDSYKQYF.

This chain uses TRBV5-1 with TRBJ1-3; 9 nucleotides line up with TRBD1. From germline, CDR1 is SGHRS and CDR2 YFSETQ. CDR3 size: 16 residues. The ends lost 0 bases at V and 4 bases at J; junction bases unmatched: 5. The CDR3: CASSLDGTGRGNTIYF. The CDR3 DNA sequence: TGCGCCAGCAGCTTGGACGGGACAGGGCGGGGAAACACCATATATTTT.

This clonotype showed up many times. The rearrangement uses TRBV7-2 and TRBJ2-5; 9 nucleotides line up with TRBD1. The CDR3 has 15 residues. The V segment lost 5 bases and the J segment 4 bases; nucleotides outside the gene matches: 8. Looked up from germline, CDR1 is SGHTA and CDR2 is FQGNSA. The CDR3 region has the DNA TGTGCCAGCAGCCGACAGGGGGGCTCTGGAGAGACCCAGTACTTC. Its translation is CASSRQGGSGETQYF.

This clonotype has a handful of counts. The chain combines TRBV18 with TRBJ2-3; D is unclear. CDR3 length equals 16 residues. Germline V gene data show CDR1 as KGHSH and CDR2 as LQKENI. V shed 3 bases and J shed 0 bases, with 13 bases lying between them. In DNA, the CDR3 is TGTGCCAGCTCACCTCTTCGCGGAACTAGCACAGATACGCAGTATTTT. This codes for CASSPLRGTSTDTQYF.

The V gene is TRBV29-1, the J gene TRBJ2-6; D is undetermined. CDR1 is SQVTM and CDR2 is ANQGSEA in the germline V gene. This CDR3 is built from 16 residues. V lost 5 bases to trimming and J lost 0 bases, with 14 bases between them. The CDR3 loop is CSVIKVVASGANVLTF. CDR3 nucleotide sequence: TGCAGCGTTATTAAGGTCGTGGCCTCTGGGGCCAACGTCCTGACTTTC. Combining the CDR3 with reference TRBV29-1 and TRBJ2-6 gives the whole variable domain SAVISQKPSRDICQRGTSLTIQCQVDSQVTMMFWYRQQPGQSLTLIATANQGSEATYESGFVIDKFPISRPNLTFSTLTVSNMSPEDSSIYLCSVIKVVASGANVLTFGAGSRLTVL.

J is TRBJ2-7 and V is TRBV12-3 or TRBV12-4; D is possibly TRBD2 (6 bases). The CDR3 length is 15 residues. Deletions cut 4 bases from V and 9 bases from J, with 22 bases between. The CDR3 nucleotides are TGTGCCAGCAGTTCGGCGGCAGGTAGCGGAGGAGGGCAGTACTTC. Protein product: CASSSAAGSGGGQYF.

The sample holds many counts of this clonotype. The V and J genes are TRBV5-1 and TRBJ2-5; D is possibly TRBD1 (5 bases). Trimming took 3 bases from V and 5 from J, leaving 17 bases between them. The CDR3 is 15 amino acids. Germline CDR1 SGHRS, CDR2 YFSETQ. The CDR3 DNA reads TGCGCCAGCAGCTCAGGGTTGCGATTGACGGAGACCCAGTACTTC. It codes for CASSSGLRLTETQYF.

Only a few counts were recorded for this clonotype. The chain carries TRBV20-1 and TRBJ2-7, with 7 positions matching TRBD1. This CDR3 has 15 residues. After removal of 5 bases from V and 2 bases from J, the junction contained 12 bases not matched to a gene. Germline V CDR1 and CDR2: DFQATT, SNEGSKA (reference sequence). The CDR3 DNA follows: TGCAGTGCTCTTTCTTCGAGGGGGCAGACCTACGAGCAGTACTTC. Its protein product is CSALSSRGQTYEQYF.

This clonotype was seen at least ten times. The rearrangement links TRBV4-1 to TRBJ2-5, with D uncertain. V was pared by 0 bases and J by 5 bases, with 7 bases between. From germline, CDR1 is MGHRA and CDR2 YSYEKL. The CDR3 is 13 residues long. CDR3 DNA sequence: TGCGCCAGCAGCCAAGATCTTTACGAGACCCAGTACTTC. This translates into CASSQDLYETQYF.

The V call is TRBV2, the J call TRBJ2-5; no clear D gene. Trimming removed 6 bases at V and 5 bases at J, with 19 bases between. Germline CDR1 reads SNHLY; CDR2 reads FYNNEI. The CDR3 consists of 15 residues. The CDR3 sequence: CASRPATAPPETQYF. The CDR3 nucleotides are TGTGCCAGCAGGCCTGCGACGGCGCCTCCCGAGACCCAGTACTTC.